This TCR beta chain was recorded in a study of identical twins. V trimming: 0 bases; J trimming: 4 bases; junction bases outside the gene matches: 11. CDR1 and CDR2 (germline): DFQATT, SNEGSKA (reference sequence). The CDR3 runs 16 residues. This clonotype was detected a few times. Its antigen is unidentified. TCRdb independently ran MiXCR on the 5' RACE reads; one entry per CDR3 protein. This sample yields a few hundred thousand distinct CDR3 sequences, of which over 9.5% are seen a single time; 10% belongs to the top ten. Study outcomes and limitations: Within cord blood, abundant beta clonotypes carried fewer insertions, but memory repertoires showed no such trend.

The receptor was isolated from a man aged 50-60 years in good health. The sequencing sample was made of memory T cells sorted from blood. V is TRBV20-1 and J is TRBJ1-2, with 7 bases matching TRBD1. The CDR3 protein is CSARDSTGAPSYGYTF. Written as DNA, the CDR3 is TGCAGTGCTAGAGATTCAACAGGGGCGCCGAGCTATGGCTACACCTTC.